These 16 T cell receptor beta chains originate from one sample sequenced in a study of B cell selection in AIRE deficiency. The regulatory T cell sort gate was CD4+CD25hiCD127low/negative. Method: immunoSEQ multiplex PCR; TCRdb's copy keeps in-frame clones and lacks some. The data show 18,000 or so clones, about 92% seen once. Input material: CD4+CD25+ Tregs sorted from PBMCs. The receptors were sampled from a human donor in good health.

This clone appeared a few times. The V call is TRBV5-1, the J call TRBJ1-2; the match to TRBD1 covers 11 bases. CDR1 is SGHRS and CDR2 is YFSETQ in the germline V gene. CDR3 length: 14 residues. Losses at the gene ends were 4 bases for V and 8 bases for J; bases not matched to a gene: 7. This chain's CDR3 is CASSPDRGREGYTF. The CDR3 coding sequence is TGCGCCAGCAGCCCGGACAGGGGGCGTGAGGGCTACACCTTC.

The gene calls are TRBV10-3 and TRBJ2-7; 10 nucleotides line up with TRBD2. V dropped 4 bases and J dropped 2; count of bases not matched to a gene: 11. The CDR3 extends over 17 amino acids. Germline lookup yields CDR1 ENHRY and CDR2 SYGVKD. CDR3 loop: CAISALLGLATTYEQYF. DNA for the CDR3: TGTGCCATCAGTGCCCTCTTGGGACTAGCGACAACCTACGAGCAGTACTTC.

J is TRBJ2-4 and V is TRBV5-5; D possibly corresponds to TRBD2 (6 bases). V shed 0 bases and J shed 0 bases, with 13 bases lying between them. From germline, CDR1 is SGHKS and CDR2 YYEKEE (reference sequence). The CDR3 runs to 17 residues. CDR3 amino acids: CASSLGRRDLAKNIQYF. The CDR3 coding sequence is TGTGCCAGCAGCTTGGGGAGGCGGGACCTAGCCAAAAACATTCAGTACTTC. Combining the CDR3 with reference TRBV5-5 and TRBJ2-4 gives the whole variable domain DAGVTQSPTHLIKTRGQQVTLRCSPISGHKSVSWYQQVLGQGPQFIFQYYEKEERGRGNFPDRFSARQFPNYSSELNVNALLLGDSALYLCASSLGRRDLAKNIQYFGAGTRLSVL.

The chain couples TRBV27 to TRBJ2-6, with D perhaps being TRBD1 or TRBD2 (5 bases each). Deletions cut 6 bases from V and 0 bases from J, with 21 bases between. This CDR3 spans 19 amino acids. Germline CDR1 reads MNHEY; CDR2 reads SMNVEV (reference sequence). The CDR3 region has the DNA TGTGCCAGCAGCCGAACATGGGCACCTGGGGGCTCTGGGGCCAACGTCCTGACTTTC. It is translated as CASSRTWAPGGSGANVLTF. Variable domain in full (rest from reference TRBV27 and TRBJ2-6): EAQVTQNPRYLITVTGKKLTVTCSQNMNHEYMSWYRQDPGLGLRQIYYSMNVEVTDKGDVPEGYKVSRKEKRNFPLILESPSPNQTSLYFCASSRTWAPGGSGANVLTFGAGSRLTVL.

The chain couples TRBV7-2 to TRBJ2-1; D gene unclear. The CDR3 totals 12 residues. Trimming stripped 0 bases from V and 10 bases from J, with 7 bases between. Germline values: CDR1 SGHTA, CDR2 FQGNSA. In nucleotides, the CDR3 is TGTGCCAGCAGCTTAGCGTATGGGGAGCAGTTCTTC. As protein: CASSLAYGEQFF.

The chain combines TRBV21-1 with TRBJ2-7; no DNA check was done on the table's D call, TRBD2. TRBV21-1 is flagged as a pseudogene. The CDR3 length is 17 residues. In DNA, the CDR3 is TGTGCCAGCAGCAAAACGGTGCCGGGGACTAGAGTCCACGAGCAGTACTTC. This translates into CASSKTVPGTRVHEQYF.

The chain uses TRBV28 and TRBJ2-5; 11 nucleotides align to TRBD2. This CDR3 is 16 amino acids long. The V gene end was trimmed by 2 bases and the J gene end by 7 bases; junction bases not matched to a gene: 9. In germline, CDR1 is MDHEN, CDR2 SYDVKM. CDR3 nucleotides: TGTGCCAGCAGTTTAAGTATGGGGCTAGCGGGGGGGACCCAGTACTTC. Its translation is CASSLSMGLAGGTQYF.

V usage is TRBV9 and J usage is TRBJ1-3, with a tentative D call TRBD1 (6 bases). The CDR3 covers 15 residues. Germline-derived CDR1 and CDR2 are SGDLS and YYNGEE. Trimming stripped 3 bases from V and 2 bases from J, with 12 bases between. The CDR3 nucleotides are TGTGCCAGCAGCGCTCGGGGGGCAGCTGGAAACACCATATATTTT. This encodes CASSARGAAGNTIYF.

This sequence joins TRBV19 and TRBJ1-2, with D tentatively TRBD1 (5 bases). The germline V gene encodes CDR1 LNHDA and CDR2 SQIVND (reference sequence). Trimming left V 6 bases short and J 6 bases short, with 23 bases between. This CDR3 is built from 16 residues. CDR3 nucleotides: TGTGCCAGTAGCCCGGACGGGGCCGGAAGATATAATGGCTACACCTTC. Protein sequence: CASSPDGAGRYNGYTF.

The rearrangement uses TRBV7-2 and TRBJ2-1, with TRBD1 matching over 10 bases. Germline assignment: CDR1 SGHTA and CDR2 FQGNSA. The trim removed 4 bases at V and 6 bases at J, leaving 6 bases unmatched. This CDR3 region has 15 residues. The CDR3: CASSWGDRGRNEQFF. The DNA for the CDR3 is TGTGCCAGCAGCTGGGGGGACAGGGGTCGCAATGAGCAGTTCTTC. Full variable domain (outside the CDR3, taken from reference TRBV7-2 and TRBJ2-1): GAGVSQSPSNKVTEKGKDVELRCDPISGHTALYWYRQSLGQGLEFLIYFQGNSAPDKSGLPSDRFSAERTGGSVSTLTIQRTQQEDSAVYLCASSWGDRGRNEQFFGPGTRLTVL.

V usage is TRBV18 and J usage is TRBJ2-5, with 11 nucleotides matching TRBD2. Germline V CDR1 and CDR2: KGHSH, LQKENI. This CDR3 is 16 amino acids long. After removal of 4 bases from V and 1 base from J, the junction contained 5 bases not matched to a gene. The CDR3 coding sequence is TGTGCCAGCTCACATGGACTAGCGGGTAGCCAAGAGACCCAGTACTTC. Encoded protein: CASSHGLAGSQETQYF.

V gene TRBV15 combines with J gene TRBJ1-1, with D possibly matching TRBD1 (5 bases). From germline, CDR1 is LNHNV and CDR2 YYDKDF (reference sequence). The CDR3 consists of 13 residues. The germline V and J ends were trimmed by 5 bases and 1 base, with 8 bases remaining between them. The CDR3 bases are TGTGCCACCAGCCTGGGGGGGAACACTGAAGCTTTCTTT. Translation gives CATSLGGNTEAFF.

The rearrangement links TRBV5-1 to TRBJ1-6; TRBD1 agrees at 9 bases. This CDR3 contains 19 residues. Looked up from germline, CDR1 is SGHRS and CDR2 is YFSETQ. V gave up 0 bases and J gave up 7 bases; unmatched junction bases: 14. The CDR3 DNA reads TGCGCCAGCAGCTTGGGCAGTGTTTGGGACAGGGCCCGGAATTCACCCCTCCACTTT. Protein: CASSLGSVWDRARNSPLHF.

V and J are TRBV6-6 and TRBJ2-1; tentatively, D is TRBD2 (6 bases). V was shortened by 0 bases and J by 0 bases, with 6 bases between the two germline ends. The CDR3 sequence is 15 residues long. Germline V lookup: CDR1 MNHNY, CDR2 SVGAGI (reference sequence). The CDR3 DNA reads TGTGCCAGCAGTTACTCTAGCGGCTCCTACAATGAGCAGTTCTTC. As protein: CASSYSSGSYNEQFF.

V is TRBV7-2 and J is TRBJ2-5; 8 bases fit TRBD1. The J call may be mistaken, given a closer DNA end match to TRBJ2-7. The CDR3 covers 13 residues. Germline CDR1 reads SGHTA; CDR2 reads FQGNSA. This chain's CDR3 is CASSAGTGYEQYF. The DNA for the CDR3 is TGTGCCAGCAGCGCCGGGACAGGCTACGAGCAGTACTTC.

The chain combines TRBV18 with TRBJ1-2; D uncertain. Trimming took 0 bases from V and 5 from J, leaving 16 bases between them. CDR3 length equals 16 residues. Germline CDR1 KGHSH, CDR2 LQKENI. The CDR3 DNA reads as TGTGCCAGCTCACCACCTTTTGTGGCGGCAATGTATGGCTACACCTTC. It is translated as CASSPPFVAAMYGYTF.